This T cell receptor (beta chain) was observed in a study of cytomegalovirus exposure and HLA in healthy donors. Study-level findings and limits: Reportedly, TCR beta sequences accurately predicted HLA-A and HLA-B alleles in most subjects. Donors belonging to an Asian-associated ancestry cluster reportedly showed fewer N-insertions in productive TCRs than the approximately 700-donor mean, according to what a later analysis found.

The CDR3 is 17 amino acids. The V end lost 3 bases, the J end lost 2 bases, and 16 bases lay between the germline ends. Germline values: CDR1 SGHAT, CDR2 FQNNGV. Notes on this clone: No antigen is known for it.

PCR employed 60 Vbeta and 13 Jbeta primers. Sequencing was performed with immunoSEQ multiplex PCR; in TCRdb, only in-frame clones are kept and a portion is missing. The sample has 150,000 to 200,000 clones; 70% to 80% are singletons. This clonotype was sampled from a woman aged 25 to 45 in good health and CMV-seropositive. The source material was PBMCs. The chain links TRBV11-2 to TRBJ1-4; D gene ambiguous. CDR3 DNA sequence: TGTGCCAGCAGCTTCTCAATCGGGGATCCCACTAATGAAAAACTGTTTTTT. Amino acid sequence: CASSFSIGDPTNEKLFF.